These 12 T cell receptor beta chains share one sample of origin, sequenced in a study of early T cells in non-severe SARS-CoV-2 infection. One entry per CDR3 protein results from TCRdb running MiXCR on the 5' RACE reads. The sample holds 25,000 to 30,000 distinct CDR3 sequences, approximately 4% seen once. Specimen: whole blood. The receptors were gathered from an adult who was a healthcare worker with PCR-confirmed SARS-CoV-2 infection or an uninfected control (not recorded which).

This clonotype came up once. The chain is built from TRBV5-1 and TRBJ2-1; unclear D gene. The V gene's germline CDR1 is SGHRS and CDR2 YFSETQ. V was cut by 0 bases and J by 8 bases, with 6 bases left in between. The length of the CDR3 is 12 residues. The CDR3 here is CASSLGSYEQFF. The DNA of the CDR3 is TGCGCCAGCAGCTTGGGAAGCTATGAGCAGTTCTTC.

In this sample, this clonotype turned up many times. As DNA, the CDR3 is TGCGCCAGCAGCTCAACGCCCGGGGCGGGGCAGTTCTTC. Its translation: CASSSTPGAGQFF. The chain links TRBV5-1 to TRBJ2-1; possibly TRBD1 or TRBD2 for D (5 bases each). The ends were cut back, 3 bases at V and 12 bases at J, with 16 bases in the middle. This CDR3 is 13 amino acids long. Germline values: CDR1 SGHRS, CDR2 YFSETQ.

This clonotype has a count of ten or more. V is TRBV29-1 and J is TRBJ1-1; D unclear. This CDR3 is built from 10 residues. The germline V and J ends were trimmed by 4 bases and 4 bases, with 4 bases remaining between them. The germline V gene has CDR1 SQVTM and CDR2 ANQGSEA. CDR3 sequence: CSVGFTEAFF. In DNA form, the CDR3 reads TGCAGCGTTGGTTTCACTGAAGCTTTCTTT.

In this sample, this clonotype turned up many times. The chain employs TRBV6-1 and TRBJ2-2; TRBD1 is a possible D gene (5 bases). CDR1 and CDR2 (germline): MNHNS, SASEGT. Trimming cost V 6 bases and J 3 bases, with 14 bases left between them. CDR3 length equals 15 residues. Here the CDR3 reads CASRTGPHYTGELFF. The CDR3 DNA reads TGTGCCAGCAGAACAGGACCGCATTACACCGGGGAGCTGTTTTTT.

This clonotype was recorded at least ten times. The CDR3 here is CASSFQRAGNEQFF. CDR3 bases: TGTGCCAGCAGTTTCCAACGGGCCGGCAATGAGCAGTTCTTC. This rearrangement joins TRBV27 to TRBJ2-1, with no clear D. V was cut by 3 bases and J by 6 bases, with 12 bases left in between. CDR3 size: 14 residues. In germline, CDR1 is MNHEY, CDR2 SMNVEV (reference sequence).

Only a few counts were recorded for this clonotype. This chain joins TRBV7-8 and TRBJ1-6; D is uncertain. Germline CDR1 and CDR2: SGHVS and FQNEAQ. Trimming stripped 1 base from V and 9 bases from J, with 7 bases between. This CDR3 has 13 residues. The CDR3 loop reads CASSLGGVSPLHF. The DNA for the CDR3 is TGTGCCAGCAGCTTAGGTGGCGTTTCACCCCTCCACTTT.

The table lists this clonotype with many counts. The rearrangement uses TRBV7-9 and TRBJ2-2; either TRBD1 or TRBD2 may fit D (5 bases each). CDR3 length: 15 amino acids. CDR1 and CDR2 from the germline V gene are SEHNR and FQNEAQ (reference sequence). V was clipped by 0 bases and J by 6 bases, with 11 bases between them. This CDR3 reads CASSLARGPAGELFF. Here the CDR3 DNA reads TGTGCCAGCAGCTTAGCGAGGGGACCCGCCGGGGAGCTGTTTTTT.

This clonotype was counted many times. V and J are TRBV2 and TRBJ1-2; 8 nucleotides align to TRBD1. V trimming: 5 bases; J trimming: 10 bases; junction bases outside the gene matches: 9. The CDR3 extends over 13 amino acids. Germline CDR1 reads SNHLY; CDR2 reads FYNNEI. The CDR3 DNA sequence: TGTGCCAGCAGTTTGACAGGGGTGGCGGACTACACCTTC. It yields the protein CASSLTGVADYTF. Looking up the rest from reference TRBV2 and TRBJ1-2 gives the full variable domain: EPEVTQTPSHQVTQMGQEVILRCVPISNHLYFYWYRQILGQKVEFLVSFYNNEISEKSEIFDDQFSVERPDGSNFTLKIRSTKLEDSAMYFCASSLTGVADYTFGSGTRLTVV.

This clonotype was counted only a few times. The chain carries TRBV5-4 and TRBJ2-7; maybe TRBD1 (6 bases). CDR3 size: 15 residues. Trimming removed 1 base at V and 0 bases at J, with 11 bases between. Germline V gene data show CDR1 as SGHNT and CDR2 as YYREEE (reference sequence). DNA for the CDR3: TGTGCCAGCAGCTTGTTCTTGACAGGCTCCTACGAGCAGTACTTC. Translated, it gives CASSLFLTGSYEQYF.

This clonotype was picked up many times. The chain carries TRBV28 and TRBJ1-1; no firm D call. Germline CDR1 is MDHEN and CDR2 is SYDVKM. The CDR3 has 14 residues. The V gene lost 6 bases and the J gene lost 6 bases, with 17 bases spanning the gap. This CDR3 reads CASSPSGRAPEAFF. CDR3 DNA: TGTGCCAGCAGCCCCTCAGGTAGAGCTCCTGAAGCTTTCTTT.

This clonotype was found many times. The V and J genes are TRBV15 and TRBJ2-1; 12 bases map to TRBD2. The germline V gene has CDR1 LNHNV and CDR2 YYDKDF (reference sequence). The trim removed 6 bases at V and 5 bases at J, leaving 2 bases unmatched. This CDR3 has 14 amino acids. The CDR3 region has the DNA TGTGCCACCAGGACTAGCGGGAGTCACAATGAGCAGTTCTTC. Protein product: CATRTSGSHNEQFF.

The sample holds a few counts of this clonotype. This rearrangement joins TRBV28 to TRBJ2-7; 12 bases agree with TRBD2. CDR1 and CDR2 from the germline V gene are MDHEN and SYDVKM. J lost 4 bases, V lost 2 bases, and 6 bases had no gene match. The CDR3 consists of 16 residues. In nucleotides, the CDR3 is TGTGCCAGCAGTTTAACTAGCGGGAGGATCGGGTACGAGCAGTACTTC. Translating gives CASSLTSGRIGYEQYF. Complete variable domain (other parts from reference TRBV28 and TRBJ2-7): DVKVTQSSRYLVKRTGEKVFLECVQDMDHENMFWYRQDPGLGLRLIYFSYDVKMKEKGDIPEGYSVSREKKERFSLILESASTNQTSMYLCASSLTSGRIGYEQYFGPGTRLTVT.